In this sample, the clone carrying this TCR beta chain turned up a few times. Its matching antigen is unknown. The entry originates in a study of identical twins. Study-level findings and limits: Twins showed weaker excess sharing in their beta out-of-frame sequences. Without tracking the same donors, conclusions rested on cross-sectional statistical analysis.

TCRdb fed the 5' RACE reads into MiXCR, producing one record per CDR3 protein. Here the sample spans about 810,000 distinct CDR3 sequences, roughly 12% being singletons. V dropped 4 bases and J dropped 0 bases, with 10 bases sitting between them. Germline CDR1 ENHRY, CDR2 SYGVKD. The CDR3 extends over 15 amino acids. The same data also contributed to another study, on yellow fever vaccine responses in identical twins.

The sequence was obtained from a woman aged 18-29 years in good health. The material sequenced was PBMCs. The J gene is TRBJ2-1, the V gene TRBV10-3; D remains unclear. For the CDR3, the DNA is TGTGCCATCAGTGGTGGCCCCGGCTCCTACAATGAGCAGTTCTTC. It codes for CAISGGPGSYNEQFF.